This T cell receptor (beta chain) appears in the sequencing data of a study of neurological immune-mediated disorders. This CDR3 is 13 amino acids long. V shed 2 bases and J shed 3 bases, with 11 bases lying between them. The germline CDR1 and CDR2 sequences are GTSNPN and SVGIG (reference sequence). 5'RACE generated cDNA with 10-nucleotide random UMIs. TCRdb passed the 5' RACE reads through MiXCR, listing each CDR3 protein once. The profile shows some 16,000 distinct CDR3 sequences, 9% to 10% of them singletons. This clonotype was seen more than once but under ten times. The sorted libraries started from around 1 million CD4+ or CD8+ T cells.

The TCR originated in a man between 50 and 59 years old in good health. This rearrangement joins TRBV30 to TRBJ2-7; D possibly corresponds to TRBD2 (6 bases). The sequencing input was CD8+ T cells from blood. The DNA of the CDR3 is TGTGCCTGGAGTCCGGGGGACCTCTACGAGCAGTACTTC. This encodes CAWSPGDLYEQYF.